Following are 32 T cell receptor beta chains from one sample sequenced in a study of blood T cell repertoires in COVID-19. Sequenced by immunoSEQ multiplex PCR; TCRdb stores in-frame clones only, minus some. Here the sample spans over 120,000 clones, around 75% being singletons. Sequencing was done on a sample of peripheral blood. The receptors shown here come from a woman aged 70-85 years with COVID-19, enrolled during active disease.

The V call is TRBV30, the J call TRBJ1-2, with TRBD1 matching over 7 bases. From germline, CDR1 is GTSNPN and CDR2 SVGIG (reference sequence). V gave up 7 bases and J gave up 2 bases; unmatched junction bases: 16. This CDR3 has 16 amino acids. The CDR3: CASKVPGQLKNYGYTF. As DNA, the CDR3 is TGTGCCTCAAAGGTACCGGGACAGCTAAAGAACTATGGCTACACCTTC.

The CDR3 protein is CASSLGTGGEKLFF. The CDR3 DNA reads as TGTGCCAGCAGTTTGGGGACAGGGGGCGAAAAACTGTTTTTT. J is TRBJ1-4 and V is TRBV28; 12 bases match TRBD1. V shed 3 bases, J shed 8 bases, and the junction held 1 base outside the gene matches. Germline V gene data show CDR1 as MDHEN and CDR2 as SYDVKM. There are 14 residues in the CDR3.

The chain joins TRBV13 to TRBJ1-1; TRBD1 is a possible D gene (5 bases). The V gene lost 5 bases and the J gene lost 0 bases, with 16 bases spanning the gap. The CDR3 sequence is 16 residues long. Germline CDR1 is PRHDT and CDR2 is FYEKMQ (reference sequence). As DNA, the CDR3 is TGTGCCAGCAGCCTTTCGACAGAGACCTTGAACACTGAAGCTTTCTTT. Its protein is CASSLSTETLNTEAFF.

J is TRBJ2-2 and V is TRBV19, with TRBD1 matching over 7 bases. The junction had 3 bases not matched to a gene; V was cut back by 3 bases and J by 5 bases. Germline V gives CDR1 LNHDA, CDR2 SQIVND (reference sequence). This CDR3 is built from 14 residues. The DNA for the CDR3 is TGTGCCAGTAGTATCGCAGGGGGAACCGGGGAGCTGTTTTTT. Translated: CASSIAGGTGELFF.

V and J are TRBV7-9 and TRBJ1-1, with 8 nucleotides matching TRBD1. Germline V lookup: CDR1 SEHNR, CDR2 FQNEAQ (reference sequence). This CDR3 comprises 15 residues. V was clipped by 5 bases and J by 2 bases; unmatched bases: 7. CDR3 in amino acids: CASSPTGQANTEAFF. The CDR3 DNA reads TGTGCCAGCAGCCCCACGGGACAGGCTAACACTGAAGCTTTCTTT.

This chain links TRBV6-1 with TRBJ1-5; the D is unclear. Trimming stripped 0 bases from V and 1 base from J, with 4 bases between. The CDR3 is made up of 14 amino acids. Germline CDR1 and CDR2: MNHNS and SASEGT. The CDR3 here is CASSEASSNQPQHF. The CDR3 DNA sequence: TGTGCCAGCAGTGAAGCAAGCAGCAATCAGCCCCAGCATTTT.

CDR3 in DNA: TGTGCCAGTAGTATGGGGACAGGCCCCGGGGAGCTGTTTTTT. The encoded protein is CASSMGTGPGELFF. This chain joins TRBV19 and TRBJ2-2, with TRBD1 matching 8 bases. With V trimmed by 3 bases and J by 6 bases, 3 bases remained unmatched. Germline V gene sequence: CDR1 LNHDA, CDR2 SQIVND (reference sequence). This CDR3 spans 14 amino acids. The full variable domain, rest sourced from reference TRBV19 and TRBJ2-2, is DGGITQSPKYLFRKEGQNVTLSCEQNLNHDAMYWYRQDPGQGLRLIYYSQIVNDFQKGDIAEGYSVSREKKESFPLTVTSAQKNPTAFYLCASSMGTGPGELFFGEGSRLTVL.

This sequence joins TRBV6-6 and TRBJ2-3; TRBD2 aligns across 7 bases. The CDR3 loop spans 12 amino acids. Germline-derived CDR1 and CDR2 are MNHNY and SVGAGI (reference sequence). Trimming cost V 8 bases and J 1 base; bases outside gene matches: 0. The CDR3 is CASRGGTDTQYF. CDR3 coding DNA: TGTGCCAGCCGGGGGGGCACAGATACGCAGTATTTT.

The CDR3 region is CASSFLVVQGYTF. DNA of the CDR3: TGTGCCAGCAGTTTTTTGGTCGTGCAGGGCTACACCTTC. The chain joins TRBV28 to TRBJ1-2; D is undetermined. The V end lost 3 bases, the J end lost 8 bases, and 13 bases lay between the germline ends. The CDR3 has 13 residues. Germline assignment: CDR1 MDHEN and CDR2 SYDVKM.

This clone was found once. CDR3 in DNA: TGCGCCAGCCCGCCGGGACAGGACCCCCCCGGGGAGCTGTTTTTT. It codes for CASPPGQDPPGELFF. This chain uses TRBV23-1 with TRBJ2-2; 8 bases match TRBD1. TRBV23-1 is sorted into the ORF group, with uncertain function. Trimming took 8 bases from V and 6 from J; bases not matched to a gene: 11. The CDR3 extends over 15 amino acids.

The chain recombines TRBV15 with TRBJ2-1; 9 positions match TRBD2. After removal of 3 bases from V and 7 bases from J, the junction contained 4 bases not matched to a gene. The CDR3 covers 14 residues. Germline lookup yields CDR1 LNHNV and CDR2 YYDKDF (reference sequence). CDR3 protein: CATSRSGGTNEQFF. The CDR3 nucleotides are TGTGCCACCAGCAGGAGCGGGGGGACAAATGAGCAGTTCTTC.

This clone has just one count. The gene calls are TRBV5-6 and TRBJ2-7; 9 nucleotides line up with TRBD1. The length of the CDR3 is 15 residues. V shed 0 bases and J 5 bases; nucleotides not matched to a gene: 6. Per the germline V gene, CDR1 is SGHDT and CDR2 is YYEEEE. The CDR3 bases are TGTGCCAGCAGCTTGGCCGGGACAGGGTTCAACGAGCAGTACTTC. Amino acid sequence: CASSLAGTGFNEQYF. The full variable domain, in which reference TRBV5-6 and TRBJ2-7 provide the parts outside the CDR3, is DAGVTQSPTHLIKTRGQQVTLRCSPKSGHDTVSWYQQALGQGPQFIFQYYEEEERQRGNFPDRFSGHQFPNYSSELNVNALLLGDSALYLCASSLAGTGFNEQYFGPGTRLTVT.

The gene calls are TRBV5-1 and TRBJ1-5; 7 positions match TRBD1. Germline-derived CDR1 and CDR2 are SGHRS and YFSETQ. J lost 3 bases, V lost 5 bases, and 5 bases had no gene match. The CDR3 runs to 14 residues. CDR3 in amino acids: CASSPDRVNQPQHF. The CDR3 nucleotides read TGCGCCAGCAGTCCTGACAGGGTCAATCAGCCCCAGCATTTT.

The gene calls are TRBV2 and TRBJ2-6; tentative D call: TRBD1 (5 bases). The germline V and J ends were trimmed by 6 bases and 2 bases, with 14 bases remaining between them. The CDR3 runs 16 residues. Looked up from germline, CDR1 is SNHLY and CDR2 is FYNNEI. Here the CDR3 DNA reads TGTGCCAGCAGGCAGGGTGATGTTCCTGGGGCCAACGTCCTGACTTTC. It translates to CASRQGDVPGANVLTF.

This CDR3 is CASSKTWTGDYGYTF. The CDR3 bases are TGTGCCAGCAGTAAAACTTGGACAGGGGACTATGGCTACACCTTC. V usage is TRBV6-5 and J usage is TRBJ1-2; 9 nucleotides line up with TRBD1. The V gene's germline CDR1 is MNHEY and CDR2 SVGAGI. The V and J ends lost 5 bases and 3 bases, in that order; junction bases with no gene match: 7. This CDR3 comprises 15 residues.

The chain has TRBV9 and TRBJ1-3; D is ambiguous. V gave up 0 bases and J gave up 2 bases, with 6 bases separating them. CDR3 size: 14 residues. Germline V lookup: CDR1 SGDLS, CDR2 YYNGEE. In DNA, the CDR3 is TGTGCCAGCAGCGTAGCAACGGCTGGAAACACCATATATTTT. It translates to CASSVATAGNTIYF.

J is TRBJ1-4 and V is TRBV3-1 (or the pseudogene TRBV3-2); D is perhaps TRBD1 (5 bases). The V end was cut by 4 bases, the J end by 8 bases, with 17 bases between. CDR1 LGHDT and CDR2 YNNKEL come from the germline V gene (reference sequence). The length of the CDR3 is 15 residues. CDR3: CASSPLGGLGEKLFF. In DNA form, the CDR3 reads TGTGCCAGCAGCCCCCTGGGGGGGTTAGGCGAAAAACTGTTTTTT.

The CDR3 coding sequence is TGCGCCAGCAGCCAAGGAGACAGGGACAATCAGCCCCAGCATTTT. The encoded protein is CASSQGDRDNQPQHF. The chain is built from TRBV4-1 and TRBJ1-5; 7 bases map to TRBD1. V dropped 1 base and J dropped 3; count of bases not matched to a gene: 3. The CDR3 spans 15 residues. Germline loops: CDR1 MGHRA, CDR2 YSYEKL.

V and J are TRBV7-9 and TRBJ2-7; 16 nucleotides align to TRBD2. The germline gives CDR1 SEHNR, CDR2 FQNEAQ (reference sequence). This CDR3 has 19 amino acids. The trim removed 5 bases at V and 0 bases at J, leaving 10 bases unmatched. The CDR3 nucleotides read TGTGCCAGCAGCCGAACACTGGGACTAGCGGGGGGGAGCTCCTACGAGCAGTACTTC. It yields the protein CASSRTLGLAGGSSYEQYF.

CDR3 in amino acids: CASSHKGKLSNQPQHF. The CDR3 bases are TGCGCCAGCAGCCATAAGGGGAAGTTAAGCAATCAGCCCCAGCATTTT. The chain has TRBV4-3 and TRBJ1-5, with a possible D match to TRBD1 (5 bases). Looked up from germline, CDR1 is LGHNA and CDR2 is YSLEER. This CDR3 is built from 16 residues. V gave up 3 bases and J gave up 1 base, with 13 bases separating them.

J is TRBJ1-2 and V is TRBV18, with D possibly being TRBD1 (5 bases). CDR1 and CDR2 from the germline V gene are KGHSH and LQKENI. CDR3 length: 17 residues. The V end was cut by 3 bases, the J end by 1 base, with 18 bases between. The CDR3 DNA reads TGTGCCAGCTCACCCCTAGGGGAAGAGGCCCTTAACTATGGCTACACCTTC. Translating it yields CASSPLGEEALNYGYTF.

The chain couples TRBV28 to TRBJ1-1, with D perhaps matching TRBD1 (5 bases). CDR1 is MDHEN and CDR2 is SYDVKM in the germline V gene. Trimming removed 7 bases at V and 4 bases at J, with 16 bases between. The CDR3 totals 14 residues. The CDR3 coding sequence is TGTGCCAGCAACGCGGGACGGGGAGTCACTGAAGCTTTCTTT. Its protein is CASNAGRGVTEAFF.

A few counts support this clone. CDR3 DNA: TGTGCCAGCAGCTCTCAAACAGGGGGTCGCAATCAGCCCCAGCATTTT. This translates into CASSSQTGGRNQPQHF. The chain has TRBV7-2 and TRBJ1-5; 8 bases align to TRBD1. Germline V gives CDR1 SGHTA, CDR2 FQGNSA. This CDR3 spans 16 amino acids. Trimming at V came to 4 bases and at J to 2 bases, leaving 7 bases not matched to a gene.

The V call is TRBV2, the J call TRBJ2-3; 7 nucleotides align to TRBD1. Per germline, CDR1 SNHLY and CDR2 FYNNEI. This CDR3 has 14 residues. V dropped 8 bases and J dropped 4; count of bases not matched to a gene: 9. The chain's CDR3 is CASYRQGTADTQYF. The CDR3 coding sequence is TGTGCCAGCTACAGACAGGGAACGGCAGATACGCAGTATTTT.

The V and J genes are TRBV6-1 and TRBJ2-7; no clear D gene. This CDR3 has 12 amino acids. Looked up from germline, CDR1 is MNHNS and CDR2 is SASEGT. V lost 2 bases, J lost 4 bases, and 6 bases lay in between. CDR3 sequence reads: CASSEQIYEQYF. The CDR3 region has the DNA TGTGCCAGCAGTGAACAGATATACGAGCAGTACTTC.

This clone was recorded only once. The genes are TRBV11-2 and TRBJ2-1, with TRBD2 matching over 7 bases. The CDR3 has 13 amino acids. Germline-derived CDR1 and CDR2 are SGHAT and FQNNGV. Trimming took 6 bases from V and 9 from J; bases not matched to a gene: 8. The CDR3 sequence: CASSYAGVGEQFF. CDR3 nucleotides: TGTGCCAGCAGTTACGCGGGGGTAGGTGAGCAGTTCTTC.

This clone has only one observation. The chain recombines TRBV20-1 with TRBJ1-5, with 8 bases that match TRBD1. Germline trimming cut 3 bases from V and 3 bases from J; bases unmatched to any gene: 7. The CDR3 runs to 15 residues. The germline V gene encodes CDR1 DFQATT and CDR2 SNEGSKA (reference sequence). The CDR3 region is CSASEAGGLNQPQHF. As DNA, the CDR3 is TGCAGTGCTAGTGAGGCAGGGGGCCTCAATCAGCCCCAGCATTTT.

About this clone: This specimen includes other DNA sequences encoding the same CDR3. CDR3: CASSRYPTGYGYTF. As DNA, the CDR3 is TGTGCCAGCAGCCGCTACCCGACAGGCTATGGCTACACCTTC. The V call is TRBV6-5, the J call TRBJ1-2, with D possibly TRBD1 on 6 matching bases. With 6 bases removed from V and 4 bases from J, the gap between germline ends came to 15 bases. The CDR3 extends over 14 amino acids. The germline CDR1 and CDR2 sequences are MNHEY and SVGAGI.

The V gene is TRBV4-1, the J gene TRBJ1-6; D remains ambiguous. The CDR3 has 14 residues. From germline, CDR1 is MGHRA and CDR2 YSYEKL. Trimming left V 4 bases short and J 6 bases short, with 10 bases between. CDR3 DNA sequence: TGCGCCAGCAGCCTGGGAGACATTAATTCACCCCTCCACTTT. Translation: CASSLGDINSPLHF.

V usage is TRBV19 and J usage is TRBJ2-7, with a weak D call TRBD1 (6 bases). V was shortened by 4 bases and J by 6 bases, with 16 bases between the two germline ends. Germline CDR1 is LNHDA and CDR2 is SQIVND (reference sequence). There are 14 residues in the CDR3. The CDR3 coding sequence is TGTGCCAGTAGTACGAAACAGGGACAAAGCGAGCAGTACTTC. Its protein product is CASSTKQGQSEQYF.

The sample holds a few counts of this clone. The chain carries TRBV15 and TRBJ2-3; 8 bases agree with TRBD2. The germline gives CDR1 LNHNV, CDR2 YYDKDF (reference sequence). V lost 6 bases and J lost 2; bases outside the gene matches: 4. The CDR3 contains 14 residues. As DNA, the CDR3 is TGTGCCACCAGGGGCGGGGGGCTCACAGATACGCAGTATTTT. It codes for CATRGGGLTDTQYF.

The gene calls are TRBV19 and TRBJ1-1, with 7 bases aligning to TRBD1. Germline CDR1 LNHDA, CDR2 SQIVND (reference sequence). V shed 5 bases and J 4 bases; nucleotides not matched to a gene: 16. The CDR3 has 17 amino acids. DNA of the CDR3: TGTGCCAGTAGTCCCCAGACCCCGACAGGGTTTGGCACTGAAGCTTTCTTT. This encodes CASSPQTPTGFGTEAFF.